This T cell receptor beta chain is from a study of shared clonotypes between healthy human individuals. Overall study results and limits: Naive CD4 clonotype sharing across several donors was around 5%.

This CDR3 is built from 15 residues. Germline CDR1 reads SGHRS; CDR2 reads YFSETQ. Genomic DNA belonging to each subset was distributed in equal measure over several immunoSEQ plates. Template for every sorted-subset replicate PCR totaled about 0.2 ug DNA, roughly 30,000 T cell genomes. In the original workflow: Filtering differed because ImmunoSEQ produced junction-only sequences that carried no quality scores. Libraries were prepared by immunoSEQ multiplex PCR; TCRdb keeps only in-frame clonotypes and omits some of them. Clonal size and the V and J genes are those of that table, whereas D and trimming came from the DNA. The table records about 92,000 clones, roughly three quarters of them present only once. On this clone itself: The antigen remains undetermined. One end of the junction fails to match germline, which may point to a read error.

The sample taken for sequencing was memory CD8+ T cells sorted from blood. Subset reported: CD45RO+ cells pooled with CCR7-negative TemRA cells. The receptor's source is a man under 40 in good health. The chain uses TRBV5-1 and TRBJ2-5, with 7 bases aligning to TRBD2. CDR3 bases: TGCGTCAGCAGCTTTGTAGCGGGCACCCAAGAGACCCAGTACTTC. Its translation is CVSSFVAGTQETQYF.